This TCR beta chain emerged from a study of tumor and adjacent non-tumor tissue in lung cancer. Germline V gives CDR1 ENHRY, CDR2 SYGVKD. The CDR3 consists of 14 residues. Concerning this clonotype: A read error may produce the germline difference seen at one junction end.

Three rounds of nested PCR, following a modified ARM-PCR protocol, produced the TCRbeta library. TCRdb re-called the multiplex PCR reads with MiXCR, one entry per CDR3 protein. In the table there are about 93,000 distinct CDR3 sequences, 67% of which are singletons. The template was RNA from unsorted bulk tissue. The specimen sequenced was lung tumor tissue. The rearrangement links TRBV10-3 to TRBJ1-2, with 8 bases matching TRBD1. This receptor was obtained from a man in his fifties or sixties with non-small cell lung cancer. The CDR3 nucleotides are TGTGCCATCACTGAGGGGGGACAGGACTATGGCTACATCTTC. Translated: CAITEGGQDYGYIF.